This note documents a single T cell receptor beta chain sequence. It was 8 to 10 milliliters of peripheral blood that were drawn from each donor. The entry originates in a study of blood T cells in healthy people across ages. This CDR3 has 13 amino acids. Germline V gene sequence: CDR1 SGHVS, CDR2 FQNEAQ. Trimming shortened V by 8 bases and J by 4 bases, and 9 bases separated the two germline ends. Using a J-beta primer mix together with a sample-barcoded 5' primer, a second PCR was run for roughly 7 to 12 cycles. One entry per CDR3 protein results from TCRdb running MiXCR on the 5' RACE reads. In the table there are roughly 700,000 distinct CDR3 sequences, 49% of which are singletons.

The V and J genes are TRBV7-8 and TRBJ2-6; D uncertain. The TCR sequence derives from a woman aged 55-75 years in good health. What was sequenced was blood. CDR3 amino acids: CASRPTGANVLTF. As DNA, the CDR3 is TGTGCCAGCCGTCCTACCGGGGCCAACGTCCTGACTTTC. The full variable domain, in which reference TRBV7-8 and TRBJ2-6 provide the parts outside the CDR3, is GAGVSQSPRYKVAKRGQDVALRCDPISGHVSLFWYQQALGQGPEFLTYFQNEAQLDKSGLPSDRFFAERPEGSVSTLKIQRTQQEDSAVYLCASRPTGANVLTFGAGSRLTVL.